Below, 26 T cell receptor beta chains from the same sample are listed, as sequenced in a study of cytomegalovirus exposure and HLA in healthy donors. PCR involved 60 Vbeta and 13 Jbeta primers. The table came from immunoSEQ multiplex PCR; TCRdb's copy has only in-frame clones and leaves some out. The sample includes 110,000 to 150,000 clones, over 60% seen only once; the top ten take about 2%. The specimen was PBMCs. These receptors all stem from a woman aged 40 to 50 in good health and CMV-seronegative.

This chain uses TRBV5-6 with TRBJ1-2, with D perhaps TRBD1 (5 bases). Germline CDR1 reads SGHDT; CDR2 reads YYEEEE. The CDR3 contains 15 residues. Trimming stripped 0 bases from V and 7 bases from J, with 16 bases between. The CDR3 reads CASSLGDFQVAGYTF. The CDR3 DNA follows: TGTGCCAGCAGCTTGGGGGACTTCCAAGTGGCTGGCTACACCTTC.

This chain connects TRBV28 to TRBJ2-7; D is perhaps TRBD2 (5 bases). V dropped 6 bases and J dropped 1 base, with 13 bases sitting between them. This CDR3 has 14 residues. The germline V gene encodes CDR1 MDHEN and CDR2 SYDVKM. CDR3 sequence reads: CASSSRELSYEQYF. The DNA of the CDR3 is TGTGCCAGCAGCTCCCGGGAATTGTCCTACGAGCAGTACTTC. The full variable domain, completed using reference TRBV28 and TRBJ2-7, is DVKVTQSSRYLVKRTGEKVFLECVQDMDHENMFWYRQDPGLGLRLIYFSYDVKMKEKGDIPEGYSVSREKKERFSLILESASTNQTSMYLCASSSRELSYEQYFGPGTRLTVT.

The chain is built from TRBV6-6 and TRBJ1-5, with 8 bases fitting TRBD1. Trimming at V came to 4 bases and at J to 7 bases, leaving 12 bases not matched to a gene. This CDR3 comprises 16 residues. Germline V gene lookup returns CDR1 MNHNY and CDR2 SVGAGI (reference sequence). CDR3 in amino acids: CASSSSDRGTKQPQHF. The CDR3 DNA reads as TGTGCCAGCAGTTCCTCAGACAGGGGCACAAAACAGCCCCAGCATTTT.

This clone has a count of ten or more. This CDR3 is also generated by other DNA sequences in the sample. This chain connects TRBV2 to TRBJ1-1; D is unresolved. V was trimmed by 4 bases and J by 2 bases, leaving 8 bases between them. Per germline, CDR1 SNHLY and CDR2 FYNNEI. The CDR3 loop spans 13 amino acids. DNA for the CDR3: TGTGCCAGCAGTGGGCAGGTCAACACTGAAGCTTTCTTT. Protein product: CASSGQVNTEAFF.

The rearrangement links TRBV19 to TRBJ1-5; a possible D gene is TRBD1 (5 bases). Germline V CDR1 and CDR2: LNHDA, SQIVND (reference sequence). The ends were cut back, 3 bases at V and 6 bases at J, with 9 bases in the middle. CDR3 size: 13 residues. The CDR3 DNA reads as TGTGCCAGTAGTATTCCCAGGGCTCAGCCCCAGCATTTT. Its translation is CASSIPRAQPQHF. The complete variable domain, with remaining parts taken from reference TRBV19 and TRBJ1-5, reads DGGITQSPKYLFRKEGQNVTLSCEQNLNHDAMYWYRQDPGQGLRLIYYSQIVNDFQKGDIAEGYSVSREKKESFPLTVTSAQKNPTAFYLCASSIPRAQPQHFGDGTRLSIL.

The CDR3, as DNA: TGCGCCAGCAGCTACTGGACAGGATCCTACGAGCAGTACTTC. Protein sequence: CASSYWTGSYEQYF. The J gene is TRBJ2-7, the V gene TRBV5-1; 7 bases map to TRBD1. After removal of 3 bases from V and 1 base from J, the junction contained 4 bases not matched to a gene. This CDR3 region has 14 residues. CDR1 and CDR2 (germline): SGHRS, YFSETQ.

This clone was observed a single time. The chain links TRBV12-2 to TRBJ2-7; the table's D gene call, TRBD2, was not cross checked with the DNA. TRBV12-2 is annotated as a pseudogene. This CDR3 is built from 17 residues. The CDR3 here is CASRLKAGVDNTYEQYF. The CDR3 nucleotides read TGTGCAAGTCGCTTGAAAGCCGGGGTTGATAACACCTACGAGCAGTACTTC.

The chain uses TRBV13 and TRBJ2-1; D gene uncertain. Trimming pared 2 bases from V and 2 bases from J, leaving 13 bases between. CDR3 length equals 16 residues. In germline, CDR1 is PRHDT, CDR2 FYEKMQ (reference sequence). CDR3 in amino acids: CASSLRLEAAYNEQFF. Here the CDR3 DNA reads TGTGCCAGCAGCTTACGTCTCGAGGCGGCCTACAATGAGCAGTTCTTC.

The chain has TRBV5-6 and TRBJ2-3, with 10 bases identical to TRBD2. With 5 bases clipped from V and 4 bases from J, the junction kept 7 bases outside the gene matches. CDR1 is SGHDT and CDR2 is YYEEEE in the germline V gene. CDR3 size: 15 residues. The CDR3: CASSLGLAEADTQYF. For the CDR3, the DNA is TGTGCCAGCAGTCTTGGACTAGCGGAAGCAGATACGCAGTATTTT.

This chain links TRBV10-3 with TRBJ1-2; 7 bases map to TRBD1. The CDR3 length is 14 residues. Per germline, CDR1 ENHRY and CDR2 SYGVKD. V lost 6 bases and J lost 2; bases outside the gene matches: 6. The DNA for the CDR3 is TGTGCCATCAGCCGGGACAGCACCAACTATGGCTACACCTTC. It is translated as CAISRDSTNYGYTF.

The count of this clone is one. The genes are TRBV19 and TRBJ2-3, with 10 bases fitting TRBD1. J lost 4 bases, V lost 6 bases, and 1 base had no gene match. CDR3 size: 13 residues. Germline V gene lookup returns CDR1 LNHDA and CDR2 SQIVND (reference sequence). The CDR3 DNA follows: TGTGCCAGTAGAGACAGGGGGCCAGATACGCAGTATTTT. The encoded protein is CASRDRGPDTQYF.

The chain uses TRBV18 and TRBJ1-5; 10 bases match TRBD1. This CDR3 is built from 14 residues. V dropped 3 bases and J dropped 6; count of bases not matched to a gene: 2. Germline V lookup: CDR1 KGHSH, CDR2 LQKENI. The CDR3 is CASSPDRGGQPQHF. The CDR3 DNA reads TGTGCCAGCTCACCGGACAGGGGGGGTCAGCCCCAGCATTTT.

The chain carries TRBV6-5 and TRBJ2-5; 10 bases fit TRBD1. CDR3 size: 14 residues. V lost 4 bases, J lost 5 bases, and 4 bases stayed unmatched. Per germline, CDR1 MNHEY and CDR2 SVGAGI. The chain's CDR3 is CASSSDRGSETQYF. The CDR3 coding sequence is TGTGCCAGCAGTTCGGACAGGGGGTCGGAGACCCAGTACTTC.

Turning to this clone: This CDR3 is also generated by other DNA sequences in the sample. V is TRBV6-5 and J is TRBJ1-2; TRBD1 agrees at 12 bases. Germline CDR1 and CDR2: MNHEY and SVGAGI. The CDR3 loop spans 11 amino acids. J gave up 14 bases and V 5 bases, and 3 bases lay outside the gene matches. CDR3 in DNA: TGTGCCAGCAGTGCGGGACAGGGGGCGACCTTC. Its protein is CASSAGQGATF.

This chain connects TRBV10-3 to TRBJ1-1, with unresolved D. The germline gives CDR1 ENHRY, CDR2 SYGVKD. The CDR3 is 15 amino acids. The V end was cut by 0 bases, the J end by 0 bases, with 8 bases between. CDR3 residues: CAISESWQLNTEAFF. The CDR3 coding sequence is TGTGCCATCAGTGAGTCATGGCAATTGAACACTGAAGCTTTCTTT.

This clone was recorded a few times. This CDR3 is also generated by other DNA sequences in the sample. The J gene is TRBJ1-1, the V gene TRBV5-4; D is undetermined. CDR3 length equals 13 residues. Germline-derived CDR1 and CDR2 are SGHNT and YYREEE (reference sequence). Trimming left V 1 base short and J 2 bases short, with 6 bases between. DNA for the CDR3: TGTGCCAGCAGCTTGCTCACTAACACTGAAGCTTTCTTT. It translates to CASSLLTNTEAFF. Drawing the rest from reference TRBV5-4 and TRBJ1-1, the complete variable domain is ETGVTQSPTHLIKTRGQQVTLRCSSQSGHNTVSWYQQALGQGPQFIFQYYREEENGRGNFPPRFSGLQFPNYSSELNVNALELDDSALYLCASSLLTNTEAFFGQGTRLTVV.

This chain connects TRBV11-3 to TRBJ2-3, with a tentative D call TRBD2 (6 bases). This CDR3 region has 14 residues. With 6 bases removed from V and 6 bases from J, the gap between germline ends came to 16 bases. Germline loops: CDR1 SGHNT, CDR2 YENEEA. CDR3 nucleotides: TGTGCCAGCAGGGCGGGGCATCCAACGGATACGCAGTATTTT. Protein: CASRAGHPTDTQYF.

This chain uses TRBV5-1 with TRBJ1-1, with TRBD1 as a possible D gene (5 bases). Germline V gene sequence: CDR1 SGHRS, CDR2 YFSETQ. The CDR3 contains 15 residues. Trimming removed 0 bases from V and 6 bases from J, with 15 bases in between. This chain's CDR3 is CASSLGLGRGSEAFF. The DNA for the CDR3 is TGCGCCAGCAGCTTGGGTCTCGGAAGGGGCTCTGAAGCTTTCTTT.

The rearrangement links TRBV28 to TRBJ2-1; maybe TRBD1 (6 bases). This CDR3 spans 12 amino acids. Germline V CDR1 and CDR2: MDHEN, SYDVKM. The V end was cut by 4 bases, the J end by 14 bases, with 15 bases between. Written as DNA, the CDR3 is TGTGCCAGCAGTTCTAACAGGGTTCTGAAGTTCTTC. This gives the protein CASSSNRVLKFF. Drawing the rest from reference TRBV28 and TRBJ2-1, the complete variable domain is DVKVTQSSRYLVKRTGEKVFLECVQDMDHENMFWYRQDPGLGLRLIYFSYDVKMKEKGDIPEGYSVSREKKERFSLILESASTNQTSMYLCASSSNRVLKFFGPGTRLTVL.

The gene calls are TRBV7-7 and TRBJ2-5; D perhaps matches TRBD1 (6 bases). V was trimmed by 5 bases and J by 7 bases, leaving 14 bases between them. The CDR3 runs to 13 residues. Germline CDR1 SSHAT, CDR2 FNYEAQ (reference sequence). The CDR3 DNA follows: TGTGCCAGCAGCGGGACACGGTTTGGGACCCAGTACTTC. Translating gives CASSGTRFGTQYF.

J is TRBJ2-5 and V is TRBV11-2; perhaps TRBD2 as D (5 bases). This CDR3 spans 13 amino acids. Germline lookup yields CDR1 SGHAT and CDR2 FQNNGV. The V and J ends lost 4 bases and 7 bases respectively, with 13 bases between them. The CDR3 region is CASSSQSRGTQYF. CDR3 coding DNA: TGTGCCAGCAGCTCCCAATCTCGGGGGACCCAGTACTTC. Full variable domain (missing parts from reference TRBV11-2 and TRBJ2-5): EAGVAQSPRYKIIEKRQSVAFWCNPISGHATLYWYQQILGQGPKLLIQFQNNGVVDDSQLPKDRFSAERLKGVDSTLKIQPAKLEDSAVYLCASSSQSRGTQYFGPGTRLLVL.

Concerning this clone itself: Other DNA sequences within the sample encode an identical CDR3. The CDR3 DNA sequence: TGTGCCAGCAGTCCCAGGGGGCCCGCGAGTGGTTACACCTTC. Its protein product is CASSPRGPASGYTF. The gene calls are TRBV28 and TRBJ1-2, with 8 bases lining up with TRBD1. Germline CDR1 MDHEN, CDR2 SYDVKM. The CDR3 totals 14 residues. Trimming at V came to 5 bases and at J to 11 bases, leaving 13 bases not matched to a gene.

This chain joins TRBV6-4 and TRBJ1-1; weak D call: TRBD1 (6 bases). This CDR3 contains 16 residues. Germline V gene lookup returns CDR1 MRHNA and CDR2 SNTAGT. Trimming took 2 bases from V and 0 from J, leaving 13 bases between them. In nucleotides, the CDR3 is TGTGCCAGCAGTGACACATACGAGGGGGTGAACACTGAAGCTTTCTTT. Protein: CASSDTYEGVNTEAFF.

This clone was observed a few times. CDR3 coding DNA: TGTGCCAGCAGTGAAGATCCTTATGGCTACACCTTC. Translated: CASSEDPYGYTF. The V and J genes are TRBV2 and TRBJ1-2; no reliable D call. This CDR3 comprises 12 residues. V shed 1 base and J shed 5 bases, with 5 bases lying between them. Per the germline V gene, CDR1 is SNHLY and CDR2 is FYNNEI.

The rearrangement uses TRBV30 and TRBJ1-5; D not resolved. The V gene lost 1 base and the J gene lost 9 bases, with 16 bases spanning the gap. The CDR3 runs to 14 residues. Per germline, CDR1 GTSNPN and CDR2 SVGIG (reference sequence). Here the CDR3 DNA reads TGTGCCTGGAGTGGTAGACGGACTGCGACGCCCCAGCATTTT. This sequence encodes CAWSGRRTATPQHF.

This clone is a singleton in its sample. The chain links TRBV5-1 to TRBJ1-4, with D possibly matching TRBD1 (6 bases). The CDR3 has 14 residues. The V and J ends lost 0 bases and 6 bases respectively, with 9 bases between them. Germline V gene data show CDR1 as SGHRS and CDR2 as YFSETQ. The CDR3 sequence is CASSLGQVDEKLFF. The CDR3 DNA sequence: TGCGCCAGCAGCTTGGGACAGGTTGATGAAAAACTGTTTTTT.